The rows below give T cell receptor beta chains drawn from one sample of a study of Ad26.COV2.S vaccination and SARS-CoV-2 variants. The protocol was immunoSEQ multiplex PCR, while the TCRdb copy is restricted to in-frame clones and leaves out a portion. The profile shows roughly 350,000 clones, 80% to 90% of them singletons. The starting material was peripheral blood, obtained in a trial of Ad26.COV2.S vaccine versus placebo. These TCRs come from a person between 18 and 65 years old who received the Ad26.COV2.S COVID-19 vaccine or a placebo. Both conserved end residues are part of each CDR3. A D gene is named only where the DNA matches it firmly. Part of the rows lack a size; the others show once, few, many or a class for expanded clones.

cdr3_aa cdr3_nt j_call d_call clone_size v_call
CASSSSAGVGNEQFF TGCGCCAGCAGCTCGTCGGCGGGAGTGGGGAATGAGCAGTTCTTC TRBJ2-1 TRBD2 - TRBV5-1
CASSGSGLPRAGELFF TGTGCCAGCAGTGGTTCGGGACTCCCAAGGGCCGGGGAGCTGTTTTTT TRBJ2-2 - - TRBV6-1
CASMGNTEAFF TGTGCCAGCATGGGGAACACTGAAGCTTTCTTT TRBJ1-1 - - TRBV3-1/TRBV3-2
CASIAGQYFYGYTF TGTGCCAGCATTGCGGGCCAATACTTTTATGGCTACACCTTC TRBJ1-2 - - TRBV28
CASSLLGDYGYTF TGTGCCAGCAGCTTGCTGGGGGACTATGGCTACACCTTC TRBJ1-2 - once TRBV5-6
CASSLSLAGDGADTQYF TGTGCCAGCAGCCTATCTCTAGCGGGAGATGGTGCAGATACGCAGTATTTT TRBJ2-3 TRBD2 - TRBV7-2
CASSPPVGGYNEQFF TGTGCCAGCTCACCACCGGTCGGCGGGTACAATGAGCAGTTCTTC TRBJ2-1 - once TRBV18
CASRGQGAYFEKLFF TGTGCCAGCAGGGGACAGGGGGCGTACTTTGAAAAACTGTTTTTT TRBJ1-4 TRBD1 - TRBV2
CASSLGGGHQFF TGTGCCAGCAGCCTGGGGGGAGGGCACCAGTTCTTC TRBJ2-1 TRBD2 - TRBV3-1/TRBV3-2
CATKAGSASYEQYF TGTGCCACCAAAGCGGGTTCTGCCTCCTACGAGCAGTACTTC TRBJ2-7 - - TRBV6-5
CASSDSGIGEKLFF TGCGCCAGCAGTGATTCCGGGATCGGCGAAAAACTGTTTTTT TRBJ1-4 - - TRBV10-1
CASSIRAGGLNIQYF TGTGCCAGTAGTATTAGGGCGGGAGGGCTGAACATTCAGTACTTC TRBJ2-4 TRBD2 - TRBV19
CASSPKQGAIYNEQFF TGTGCCAGCAGTCCAAAACAGGGGGCAATCTACAATGAGCAGTTCTTC TRBJ2-1 TRBD1 - TRBV28
CASSLSGIQPQHF TGTGCCAGCAGCTTATCAGGGATTCAGCCCCAGCATTTT TRBJ1-5 - - TRBV7-2
CASSVVPGQGTSPLHF TGTGCCAGCAGCGTAGTACCGGGACAGGGGACATCACCCCTCCACTTT TRBJ1-6 TRBD1 - TRBV9
CASSSAGGPGTDTQYF TGTGCCAGCAGCTCCGCGGGAGGGCCGGGGACAGATACGCAGTATTTT TRBJ2-3 TRBD2 - TRBV7-3
CASSSGTSFYNEQFF TGTGCCAGCAGCTCCGGGACTAGCTTTTACAATGAGCAGTTCTTC TRBJ2-1 TRBD2 - TRBV3-1/TRBV3-2
CASSDTQGYGYTF TGTGCCAGCAGCGACACACAGGGGTACGGCTACACCTTC TRBJ1-2 TRBD1 - TRBV5-5
CASSTGTAGQYF TGTGCCAGCAGTACTGGGACAGCCGGGCAGTATTTT TRBJ2-3 TRBD1 - TRBV12-3/TRBV12-4
CASSTHRSGQAQNEQFF TGTGCCAGCAGCACCCACCGGTCAGGACAGGCCCAAAATGAGCAGTTCTTC TRBJ2-1 TRBD1 - TRBV7-9
CASSLMGAAQYF TGTGCCAGCAGCTTAATGGGCGCGGCGCAGTATTTT TRBJ2-3 - - TRBV7-3
CASSYADRGYEQYF TGTGCCAGCAGTTACGCGGACAGGGGCTACGAGCAGTACTTC TRBJ2-7 TRBD1 - TRBV6-2/TRBV6-3
CASSPPALSDSPLHF TGTGCCAGCAGCCCACCGGCACTGTCTGATTCACCCCTCCACTTT TRBJ1-6 - - TRBV7-2
CASSYSLAGDSYNEQFF TGTGCCAGCAGTTACTCCCTAGCGGGAGATAGCTACAATGAGCAGTTCTTC TRBJ2-1 TRBD2 - TRBV6-2/TRBV6-3
CASSLQGAVGEKLFF TGTGCCAGCAGCCTACAGGGGGCGGTGGGGGAAAAACTGTTTTTT TRBJ1-4 TRBD1 - TRBV7-9
CAISVQGYTGELFF TGTGCCATCAGTGTCCAGGGGTACACCGGGGAGCTGTTTTTT TRBJ2-2 - - TRBV10-3
CASSQAHRVANEQFF TGTGCCAGCAGCCAGGCTCACAGGGTTGCCAATGAGCAGTTCTTC TRBJ2-1 - - TRBV3-1/TRBV3-2
CATSRAKQPNEKLFF TGTGCCACCAGCAGAGCTAAACAGCCTAATGAAAAACTGTTTTTT TRBJ1-4 - few TRBV15
CASSRDSSSGNTIYF TGTGCCAGCAGCAGAGACAGTTCCTCTGGAAACACCATATATTTT TRBJ1-3 - - TRBV7-2
CATSRGDRGNDEQFF TGTGCCACCAGCAGAGGGGACAGGGGTAACGATGAGCAGTTCTTC TRBJ2-1 TRBD1 - TRBV15
CASSQGDLGSFGYTF TGCGCCAGCAGCCAAGGAGATTTAGGGAGTTTTGGCTACACCTTC TRBJ1-2 - - TRBV4-3
CASSVLQGVEKLFF TGTGCCAGCAGTGTATTACAGGGGGTGGAAAAACTGTTTTTT TRBJ1-4 TRBD1 - TRBV28
CASSTGFLNTEAFF TGTGCCAGTAGTACAGGTTTTTTGAACACTGAAGCTTTCTTT TRBJ1-1 - - TRBV19
CATIPGGRNEQYF TGTGCCACCATCCCCGGGGGGCGTAACGAGCAGTACTTC TRBJ2-7 - - TRBV24-1
CATYPPNSGEQYF TGCGCCACCTACCCACCTAATTCCGGCGAGCAGTACTTC TRBJ2-7 - - TRBV10-2
CASSQERGRGQPQHF TGTGCCAGCAGCCAAGAACGGGGTAGAGGACAGCCCCAGCATTTT TRBJ1-5 - - TRBV4-2
CATQAGNQPQHF TGTGCCACCCAAGCGGGCAATCAGCCCCAGCATTTT TRBJ1-5 - - TRBV28
CASSIDPVRGDAEQYF TGTGCCAGTAGTATAGACCCTGTAAGAGGGGATGCCGAGCAGTACTTC TRBJ2-7 - - TRBV19
CASSRDTEAFF TGTGCCAGCAGTAGAGACACTGAAGCTTTCTTT TRBJ1-1 - - TRBV28
CASGLAGTGTNTEAFF TGTGCTAGTGGTTTGGCAGGGACAGGGACTAACACTGAAGCTTTCTTT TRBJ1-1 TRBD1 - TRBV12-5
CASSPASRSSYNEQFF TGTGCCAGCTCACCGGCTAGTCGAAGCTCCTACAATGAGCAGTTCTTC TRBJ2-1 - - TRBV18
CASSPDIRRGEAFF TGTGCCAGCAGCCCTGACATACGGAGGGGGGAAGCTTTCTTT TRBJ1-1 - - TRBV7-2
CASSLTPGPGTFF TGTGCCAGCAGCTTAACACCGGGACCTGGAACTTTCTTT TRBJ1-1 - - TRBV7-2
CASSPGTMNTEAFF TGTGCCAGCTCACCCGGGACAATGAACACTGAAGCTTTCTTT TRBJ1-1 - - TRBV18
CASSTGTSRSYEQYF TGTGCCAGTAGCACTGGGACTAGCCGGTCCTACGAGCAGTACTTC TRBJ2-7 TRBD2 - TRBV19
CASSLVRTSGRPDTQYF TGTGCCAGCAGCTTAGTTCGGACTAGCGGGCGGCCAGATACGCAGTATTTT TRBJ2-3 TRBD2 - TRBV7-2
CASPQGMNTEAFF TGTGCCAGCCCCCAGGGGATGAACACTGAAGCTTTCTTT TRBJ1-1 - - TRBV6-5
CASCVSSGGSLETQYF TGCGCCAGCTGTGTCTCTAGCGGGGGGTCCCTAGAGACCCAGTACTTC TRBJ2-5 TRBD2 - TRBV10-2
CASSLGTGSSYEQYF TGTGCCAGCAGCCTGGGGACAGGGTCCTCCTACGAGCAGTACTTC TRBJ2-7 TRBD1 - TRBV7-9
CASSWTDGNGYTF TGTGCCAGCAGTTGGACGGACGGCAACGGCTACACCTTC TRBJ1-2 - - TRBV12-3/TRBV12-4
CASSGSGTGGNQPQHF TGTGCCAGCAGCGGCTCCGGGACAGGGGGAAATCAGCCCCAGCATTTT TRBJ1-5 TRBD1 - TRBV7-2
CASSFTTASNQPQHF TGTGCCAGCAGCTTTACGACCGCTTCCAATCAGCCCCAGCATTTT TRBJ1-5 - - TRBV5-6
CASTLLDNHYNEQFF TGTGCCAGCACCCTCCTGGACAATCATTACAATGAGCAGTTCTTC TRBJ2-1 - - TRBV7-2
CASSLGTADGYTF TGTGCCAGCTCACTCGGGACGGCCGATGGCTACACCTTC TRBJ1-2 - few TRBV18
CASSLGGAGSPLHF TGTGCCAGCAGTTTGGGGGGAGCTGGCTCACCCCTCCACTTT TRBJ1-6 - - TRBV27